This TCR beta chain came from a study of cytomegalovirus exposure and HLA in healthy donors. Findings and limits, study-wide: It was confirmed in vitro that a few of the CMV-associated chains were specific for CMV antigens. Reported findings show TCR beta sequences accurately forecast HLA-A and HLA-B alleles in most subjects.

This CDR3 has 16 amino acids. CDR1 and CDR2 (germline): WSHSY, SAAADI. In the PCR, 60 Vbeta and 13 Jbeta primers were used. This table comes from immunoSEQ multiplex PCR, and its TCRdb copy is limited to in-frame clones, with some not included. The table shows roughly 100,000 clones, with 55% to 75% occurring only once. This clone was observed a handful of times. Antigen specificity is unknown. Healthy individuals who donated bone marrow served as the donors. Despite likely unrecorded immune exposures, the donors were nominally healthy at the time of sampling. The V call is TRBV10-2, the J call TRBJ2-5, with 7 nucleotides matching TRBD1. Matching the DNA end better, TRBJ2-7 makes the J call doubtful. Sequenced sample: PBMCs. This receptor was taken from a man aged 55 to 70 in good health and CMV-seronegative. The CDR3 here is CASRTLSRQGSYEQYF. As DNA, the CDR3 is TGCGCCAGCAGAACTCTCTCGAGACAGGGATCCTACGAGCAGTACTTC.